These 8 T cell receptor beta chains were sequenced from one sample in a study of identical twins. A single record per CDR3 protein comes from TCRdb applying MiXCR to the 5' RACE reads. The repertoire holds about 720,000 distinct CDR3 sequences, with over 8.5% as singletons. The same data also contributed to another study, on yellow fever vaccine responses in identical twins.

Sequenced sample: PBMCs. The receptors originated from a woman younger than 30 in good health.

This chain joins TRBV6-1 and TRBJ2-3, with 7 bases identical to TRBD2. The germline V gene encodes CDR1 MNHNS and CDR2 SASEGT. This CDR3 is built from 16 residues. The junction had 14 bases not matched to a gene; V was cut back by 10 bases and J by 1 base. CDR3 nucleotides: TGTGCCACCGGGAGGAAGGTTGGGCAGGGCACAGATACGCAGTATTTT. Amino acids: CATGRKVGQGTDTQYF.

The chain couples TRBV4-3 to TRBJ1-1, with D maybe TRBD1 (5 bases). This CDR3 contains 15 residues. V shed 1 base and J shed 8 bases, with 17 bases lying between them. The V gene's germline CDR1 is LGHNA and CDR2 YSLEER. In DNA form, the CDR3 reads TGCGCCAGCAGCCAAGCGGGTTTAGGGAGGGGAGAAGCTTTCTTT. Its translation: CASSQAGLGRGEAFF.

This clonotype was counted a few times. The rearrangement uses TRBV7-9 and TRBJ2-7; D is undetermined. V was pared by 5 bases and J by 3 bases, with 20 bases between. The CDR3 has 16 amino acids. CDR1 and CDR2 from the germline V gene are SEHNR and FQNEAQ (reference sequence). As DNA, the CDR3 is TGTGCCAGCAGCCTAGAAGGGTATTATTCCAACTACGAGCAGTACTTC. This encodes CASSLEGYYSNYEQYF.

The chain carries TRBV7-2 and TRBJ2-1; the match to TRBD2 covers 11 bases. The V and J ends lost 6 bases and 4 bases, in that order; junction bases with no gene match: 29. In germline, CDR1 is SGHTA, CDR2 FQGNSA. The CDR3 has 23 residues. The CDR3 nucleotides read TGTGCCAGCAGTTACACAGGGTTATCGGTGAGACTAGCGGGAACATCTGGGTACAATGAGCAGTTCTTC. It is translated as CASSYTGLSVRLAGTSGYNEQFF.

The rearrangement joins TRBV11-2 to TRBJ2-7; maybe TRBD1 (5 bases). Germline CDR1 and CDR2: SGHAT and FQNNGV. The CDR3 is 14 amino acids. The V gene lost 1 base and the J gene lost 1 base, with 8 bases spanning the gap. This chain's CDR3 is CASSLGDRSYEQYF. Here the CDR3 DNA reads TGTGCCAGCAGCTTAGGAGACAGATCCTACGAGCAGTACTTC.

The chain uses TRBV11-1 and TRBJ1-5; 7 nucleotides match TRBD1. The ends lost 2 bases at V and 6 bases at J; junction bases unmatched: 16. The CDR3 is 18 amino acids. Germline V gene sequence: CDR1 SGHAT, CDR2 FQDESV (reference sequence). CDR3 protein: CASSLPQGDRDGPQPQHF. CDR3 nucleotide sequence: TGTGCCAGCAGCTTACCACAAGGTGACAGGGACGGTCCTCAGCCCCAGCATTTT.

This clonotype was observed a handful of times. The CDR3 bases are TGTGCCAGCAGCCAAGATATGGTCGGGGTGTATTCACCCCTCCACTTT. Protein sequence: CASSQDMVGVYSPLHF. The chain carries TRBV4-2 and TRBJ1-6, with D hard to call. The CDR3 length is 16 residues. The germline V gene has CDR1 LGHNA and CDR2 YNFKEQ. Trimming took 0 bases from V and 8 from J, leaving 14 bases between them.

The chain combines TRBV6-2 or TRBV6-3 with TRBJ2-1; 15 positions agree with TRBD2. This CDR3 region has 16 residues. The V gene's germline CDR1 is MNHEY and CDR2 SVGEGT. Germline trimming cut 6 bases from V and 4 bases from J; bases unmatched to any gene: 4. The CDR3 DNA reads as TGTGCCAGCAGCCCAGGGACTAGCGGGAGGTACAATGAGCAGTTCTTC. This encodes CASSPGTSGRYNEQFF.